This T cell receptor (beta chain) was identified during a study of T cells after yellow fever vaccination. A word on this clonotype: The antigen remains undetermined.

TCR cDNA, made by 5'RACE template switching, carried an added universal primer site and UMIs. One entry per CDR3 protein results from TCRdb running MiXCR on the 5' RACE reads. The repertoire holds about 73,000 distinct CDR3 sequences, with roughly 8% as singletons. This CDR3 is 15 amino acids long. The germline V gene has CDR1 MNHEY and CDR2 SMNVEV (reference sequence). V dropped 5 bases and J dropped 3; count of bases not matched to a gene: 10. The study, taken as a whole, reports: Weaker overall, the secondary response nonetheless peaked faster (day 5 versus 15).

The specimen was CD8+ T cells sorted from PBMCs, collected on the day of the yellow fever booster vaccination. This receptor was identified in a young man who received the YFV17D yellow fever vaccine. The chain has TRBV27 and TRBJ2-7; 7 bases match TRBD1. CDR3 protein: CASSLNSGQNYEQYF. The CDR3 nucleotides are TGTGCCAGCAGTCTCAATTCGGGACAGAACTACGAGCAGTACTTC.